This T cell receptor beta chain was identified in a study of response to subunit inactivated influenza vaccine. Trimming removed 0 bases at V and 10 bases at J, with 11 bases between. CDR1 MGHRA and CDR2 YSYEKL come from the germline V gene. The CDR3 loop spans 13 amino acids. The table lists this clonotype with a few counts. TCRdb independently ran MiXCR on the RT-PCR reads; one entry per CDR3 protein. The profile covers roughly 570,000 distinct CDR3 sequences, with approximately 13% appearing a single time and roughly 13% taken by the ten largest. Specimen: PBMCs from blood, collected more than 35 days after vaccination. The receptor's source is a man in his fifties who received an inactivated influenza vaccine. The V call is TRBV4-1, the J call TRBJ2-3, with D possibly being TRBD2 (5 bases). The CDR3 is CASSQELNGAQYF. CDR3 DNA: TGCGCCAGCAGCCAAGAACTAAACGGGGCGCAGTATTTT.